Listed here is a single T cell receptor (beta chain). Clones were sequenced by immunoSEQ multiplex PCR, and TCRdb holds only the in-frame ones, with some missing. The table includes under 65,000 clones, 80% to 95% detected once. This specimen belongs to a study of T cell changes during pregnancy in multiple sclerosis. Specimen: CD4+ T cells from peripheral blood mononuclear cells, collected in the third trimester of pregnancy. The TCR was taken from a female donor with multiple sclerosis, enrolled in a pregnancy study.

This CDR3 reads CASSVTGVDSPLHF. In DNA form, the CDR3 reads TGTGCCAGCAGCGTCACAGGGGTGGATTCACCCCTCCACTTT. The chain couples TRBV13 to TRBJ1-6; TRBD1 aligns across 7 bases. Germline loops: CDR1 PRHDT, CDR2 FYEKMQ (reference sequence). The CDR3 loop spans 14 amino acids. Trimming cost V 5 bases and J 8 bases; bases outside gene matches: 6.